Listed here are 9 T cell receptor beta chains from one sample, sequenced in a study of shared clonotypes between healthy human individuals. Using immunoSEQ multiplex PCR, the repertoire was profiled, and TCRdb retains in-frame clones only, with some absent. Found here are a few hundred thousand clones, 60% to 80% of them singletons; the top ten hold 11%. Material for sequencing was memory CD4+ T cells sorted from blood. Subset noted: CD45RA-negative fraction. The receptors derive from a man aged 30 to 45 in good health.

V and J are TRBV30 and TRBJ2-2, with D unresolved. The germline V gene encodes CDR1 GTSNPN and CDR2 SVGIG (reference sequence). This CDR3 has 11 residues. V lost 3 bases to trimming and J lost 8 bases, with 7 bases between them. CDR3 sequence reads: CAWSQYGELFF. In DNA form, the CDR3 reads TGTGCCTGGAGCCAGTATGGGGAGCTGTTTTTT.

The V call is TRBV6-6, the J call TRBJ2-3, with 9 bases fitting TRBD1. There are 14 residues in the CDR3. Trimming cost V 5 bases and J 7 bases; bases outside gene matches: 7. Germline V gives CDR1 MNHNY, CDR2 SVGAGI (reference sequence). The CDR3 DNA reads TGTGCCAGCAGTATACAGGGGGCGGTAAATACGCAGTATTTT. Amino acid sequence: CASSIQGAVNTQYF.

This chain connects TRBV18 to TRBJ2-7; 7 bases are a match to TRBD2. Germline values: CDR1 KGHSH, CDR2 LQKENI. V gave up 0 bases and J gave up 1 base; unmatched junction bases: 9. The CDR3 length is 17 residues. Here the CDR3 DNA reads TGTGCCAGCTCACCACCGGAGGAACTAGCGAATTCCTACGAGCAGTACTTC. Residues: CASSPPEELANSYEQYF.

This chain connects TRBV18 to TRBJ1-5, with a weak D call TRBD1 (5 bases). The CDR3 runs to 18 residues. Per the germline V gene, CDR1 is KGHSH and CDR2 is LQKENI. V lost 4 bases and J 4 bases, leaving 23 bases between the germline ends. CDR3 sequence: CASSLYRTKAGHNQPQHF. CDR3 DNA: TGTGCCAGCTCACTCTATCGAACCAAGGCAGGGCATAATCAGCCCCAGCATTTT.

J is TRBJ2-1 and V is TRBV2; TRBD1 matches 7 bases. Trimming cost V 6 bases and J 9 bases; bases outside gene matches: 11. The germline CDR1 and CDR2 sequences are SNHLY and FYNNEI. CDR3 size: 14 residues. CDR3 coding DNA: TGTGCCAGCAGAGAACAGGGGCCGACGTTTGAGCAGTTCTTC. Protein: CASREQGPTFEQFF.

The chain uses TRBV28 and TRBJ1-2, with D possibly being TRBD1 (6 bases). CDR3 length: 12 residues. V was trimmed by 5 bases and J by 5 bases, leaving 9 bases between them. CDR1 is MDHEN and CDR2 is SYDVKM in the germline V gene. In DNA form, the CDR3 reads TGTGCCAGCAGTCCCGGACAGTATGGCTACACCTTC. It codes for CASSPGQYGYTF.

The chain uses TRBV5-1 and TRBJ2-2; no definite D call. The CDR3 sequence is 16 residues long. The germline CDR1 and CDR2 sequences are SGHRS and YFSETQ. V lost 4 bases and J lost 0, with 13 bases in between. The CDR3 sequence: CASSPFTVANTGELFF. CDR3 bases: TGCGCCAGCAGCCCATTTACAGTCGCGAACACCGGGGAGCTGTTTTTT.

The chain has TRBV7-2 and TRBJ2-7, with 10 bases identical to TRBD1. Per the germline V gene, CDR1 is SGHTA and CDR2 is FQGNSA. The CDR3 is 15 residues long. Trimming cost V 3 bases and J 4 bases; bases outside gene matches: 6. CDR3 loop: CASSFRTGGQYEQYF. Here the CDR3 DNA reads TGTGCCAGCAGCTTCCGGACAGGGGGACAATACGAGCAGTACTTC.

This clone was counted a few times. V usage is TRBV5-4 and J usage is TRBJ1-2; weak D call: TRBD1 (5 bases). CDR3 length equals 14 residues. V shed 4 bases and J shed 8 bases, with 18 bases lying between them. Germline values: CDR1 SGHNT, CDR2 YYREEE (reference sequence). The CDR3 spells CASSQRGRGDGYTF. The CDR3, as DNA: TGTGCCAGCAGCCAACGGGGAAGGGGTGACGGCTACACCTTC.